A selection of T cell receptor beta chains follows, all from one sample in a study of early T cells in non-severe SARS-CoV-2 infection. Each CDR3 protein is one row after TCRdb ran MiXCR on the 5' RACE reads. This sample has roughly 51,000 distinct CDR3 sequences, with roughly 6.2% found just once. Sequencing was performed on whole blood. The receptors come from an adult who was a healthcare worker with PCR-confirmed SARS-CoV-2 infection or an uninfected control (not recorded which). Both conserved end residues are part of each CDR3. A D gene is named only where the DNA matches it firmly. Rows may omit the clone size; those that give it use once, few, many or a size class.

TRBJ2-1 | many | TRBV4-3 | 19 | TRBD2 | CASSHRVALAAGGDNEQFF | TGCGCCAGCAGCCACCGAGTGGCTTTAGCAGCGGGGGGGGACAATGAGCAGTTCTTC
TRBJ1-2 | NA | TRBV3-1 | 13 | NA | CASSQESGNGYTF | TGTGCCAGCAGCCAAGAGTCAGGGAATGGCTACACCTTC
TRBJ2-7 | many | TRBV12-3/TRBV12-4 | 14 | NA | CASSPFRANYEQYF | TGTGCCAGCAGTCCCTTCAGGGCGAACTACGAGCAGTACTTC
TRBJ1-2 | many | TRBV7-9 | 13 | NA | CASSSDRFYGYTF | TGTGCCAGCAGCTCGGACCGGTTCTATGGCTACACCTTC
TRBJ1-2 | NA | TRBV10-1 | 13 | TRBD1 | CAGSESGTVKYTF | TGCGCCGGCAGTGAGTCCGGGACAGTTAAATACACCTTC
TRBJ1-5 | NA | TRBV12-3/TRBV12-4 | 14 | TRBD1 | CASRDRGTAQPQHF | TGTGCCAGCAGAGACAGGGGCACCGCTCAGCCCCAGCATTTT
TRBJ2-1 | many | TRBV11-2 | 12 | NA | CASSPPLRKQFF | TGTGCCAGCAGCCCACCACTTCGTAAGCAGTTCTTC
TRBJ2-7 | NA | TRBV28 | 12 | NA | CASKGISYEQYF | TGTGCCAGCAAAGGGATCTCCTACGAGCAGTACTTC
TRBJ1-1 | many | TRBV3-1 | 15 | NA | CASSPGHLGGTEAFF | TGTGCCAGCAGCCCGGGACACCTCGGGGGCACTGAAGCTTTCTTT
TRBJ2-1 | few | TRBV19 | 21 | TRBD2 | CASTTIINLLSSGGLYNEQFF | TGTGCCAGTACTACGATTATCAATCTCCTTTCTAGCGGGGGCCTTTACAATGAGCAGTTCTTC
TRBJ2-1 | NA | TRBV29-1 | 14 | NA | CSVVNRLTDNEQFF | TGCAGCGTTGTAAACAGGCTGACCGACAATGAGCAGTTCTTC
TRBJ1-4 | many | TRBV7-9 | 15 | NA | CASSRDRGSNEKLFF | TGTGCCAGCAGCCGTGATCGGGGATCTAATGAAAAACTGTTTTTT
TRBJ1-5 | NA | TRBV6-5 | 14 | NA | CASSWKGINQPQHF | TGTGCCAGCAGTTGGAAGGGGATCAATCAGCCCCAGCATTTT
TRBJ2-3 | NA | TRBV20-1 | 15 | TRBD2 | CSARQGLASTDTQYF | TGCAGTGCTCGACAGGGACTAGCATCCACAGATACGCAGTATTTT
TRBJ2-3 | few | TRBV4-3 | 13 | NA | CASSQGSKDTQYF | TGCGCCAGCAGCCAAGGTAGTAAGGATACGCAGTATTTT
TRBJ2-3 | few | TRBV5-1 | 15 | TRBD1 | CASSSLDRGGDTQYF | TGCGCCAGCAGCTCGTTGGACAGGGGTGGCGATACGCAGTATTTT
TRBJ2-5 | NA | TRBV29-1 | 13 | NA | CSVAPQGGETQYF | TGCAGCGTCGCGCCACAGGGCGGGGAGACCCAGTACTTC
TRBJ2-5 | many | TRBV12-3/TRBV12-4 | 15 | TRBD1 | CASSLGTEMYETQYF | TGTGCCAGCAGTTTGGGGACAGAGATGTATGAGACCCAGTACTTC
TRBJ1-1 | many | TRBV6-5 | 17 | NA | CASSYSRWGRGNTEAFF | TGTGCCAGCAGTTACTCGAGATGGGGGAGGGGGAACACTGAAGCTTTCTTT
TRBJ2-1 | many | TRBV27 | 12 | TRBD1 | CASSMTGVEQFF | TGTGCCAGCAGTATGACAGGGGTTGAGCAGTTCTTC
TRBJ1-4 | few | TRBV7-9 | 15 | NA | CASSYRGGSNEKLFF | TGTGCCAGCAGCTATCGGGGTGGGTCTAATGAAAAACTGTTTTTT
TRBJ2-2 | many | TRBV5-1 | 16 | NA | CASSLRLAANTGELFF | TGCGCCAGCAGCTTGAGATTAGCGGCGAACACCGGGGAGCTGTTTTTT
TRBJ1-5 | many | TRBV7-9 | 14 | NA | CASSPGTGDQPQHF | TGTGCCAGCAGCCCAGGTACGGGTGATCAGCCCCAGCATTTT
TRBJ1-6 | many | TRBV2 | 13 | NA | CASSEVRGSPLHF | TGTGCCAGCAGTGAAGTAAGAGGATCACCCCTCCACTTT
TRBJ2-5 | NA | TRBV6-5 | 15 | TRBD2 | CASSSPRSGDETQYF | TGTGCCAGCAGTTCCCCCCGTAGCGGGGATGAGACCCAGTACTTC
TRBJ1-1 | NA | TRBV14 | 13 | NA | CASSQEMNTEAFF | TGTGCCAGCAGCCAAGAAATGAACACTGAAGCTTTCTTT